The following is a T cell receptor beta chain sequence with its context. This sample was taken from a study of T-cell memory formation after mild COVID-19. The CDR3 runs to 17 residues. Germline lookup yields CDR1 SGHVS and CDR2 FNYEAQ. The trim removed 5 bases at V and 4 bases at J, leaving 11 bases unmatched. TCR alpha and TCR beta cDNA libraries carrying sample barcodes and UMIs were produced by 5'RACE using constant-segment primers. TCRdb ran MiXCR on the 5' RACE reads and lists one entry per CDR3 protein. The repertoire holds around 190,000 distinct CDR3 sequences, with around a sixth as singletons.

The source of this sequence is a man younger than 35 who had mild COVID-19 (a few samples of this study predate the infection). Cell type and time point are not known. The gene calls are TRBV7-6 and TRBJ2-1, with TRBD2 matching 10 bases. What was sequenced was PBMCs or a T cell subset sorted from them (not recorded which). The CDR3 here is CASSKRASGGEYNEQFF. CDR3 in DNA: TGTGCCAGCAGCAAGCGGGCTAGCGGGGGCGAATACAATGAGCAGTTCTTC.